These 18 T cell receptor beta chains share one sample of origin, sequenced in a study of CD8+CD57+ T cells in acquired aplastic anemia. The TCR beta profiling, which covered VDJ combination and CDR3 sequence, was carried out using genomic DNA as the template. A single record per CDR3 protein comes from TCRdb applying MiXCR to the reads. The sample holds 150,000 to 200,000 distinct CDR3 sequences, 55% to 75% seen once. Source material: sorted CD4+, CD8+, or CD8+CD57+ T cells (not recorded which) from PBMCs. The receptors derive from a human donor in good health.

This clonotype was observed a few times. This may arise from a read error, as a much more abundant clone is one base away. J is TRBJ1-5 and V is TRBV19; D gene uncertain. The CDR3 runs 13 residues. V was trimmed by 5 bases and J by 2 bases, leaving 7 bases between them. Germline CDR1 and CDR2: LNHDA and SQIVND (reference sequence). CDR3 loop: CASSSLGNQPQHF. The CDR3 DNA reads as TGTGCCAGTAGTTCTCTGGGCAATCAGCCCCAGCATTTT.

This clonotype was counted between two and nine times. CDR3 DNA: TGTGCCAGTAGTTGGGCAGGGGATGTATCCGAGCAGTACTTC. Its translation is CASSWAGDVSEQYF. This chain connects TRBV19 to TRBJ2-7, with a tentative D call TRBD1 (6 bases). CDR3 size: 14 residues. The ends were cut back, 5 bases at V and 6 bases at J, with 17 bases in the middle. The germline CDR1 and CDR2 sequences are LNHDA and SQIVND (reference sequence).

The chain has TRBV28 and TRBJ1-2; TRBD1 matches 8 bases. V shed 5 bases, J shed 3 bases, and the junction held 14 bases outside the gene matches. The CDR3 consists of 17 residues. Germline loops: CDR1 MDHEN, CDR2 SYDVKM. CDR3 in DNA: TGTGCCAGCAGTCCGGTGCCTCGGACAGGGAAGGACTATGGCTACACCTTC. Translated, it gives CASSPVPRTGKDYGYTF.

This chain uses TRBV20-1 with TRBJ2-7; the D gene is possibly TRBD1 (6 bases). V shed 6 bases and J shed 3 bases, with 12 bases lying between them. The CDR3 totals 12 residues. Germline values: CDR1 DFQATT, CDR2 SNEGSKA (reference sequence). As DNA, the CDR3 is TGCAGTGCCGATTACAGGGACTACGAGCAGTACTTC. It is translated as CSADYRDYEQYF.

This chain joins TRBV7-9 and TRBJ2-1; 10 positions match TRBD2. Losses at the gene ends were 4 bases for V and 5 bases for J; bases not matched to a gene: 11. This CDR3 is 17 amino acids long. Germline CDR1 and CDR2: SEHNR and FQNEAQ (reference sequence). The chain's CDR3 is CASSSHKWLAGDNEQFF. The CDR3 bases are TGTGCCAGCAGCTCCCATAAGTGGCTAGCGGGGGACAATGAGCAGTTCTTC.

The chain carries TRBV3-1 and TRBJ2-3, with D possibly being TRBD1 or TRBD2 (5 bases each). Germline V CDR1 and CDR2: LGHDT, YNNKEL (reference sequence). This CDR3 contains 16 residues. V dropped 0 bases and J dropped 1 base, with 11 bases sitting between them. The CDR3 protein is CASSQDWGSGTDTQYF. The CDR3 region has the DNA TGTGCCAGCAGCCAAGATTGGGGGAGCGGCACAGATACGCAGTATTTT.

In its sample, this clonotype was seen many times. V gene TRBV11-2 combines with J gene TRBJ2-7; 8 nucleotides match TRBD2. V lost 6 bases to trimming and J lost 4 bases; unmatched junction nucleotides: 20. The V gene's germline CDR1 is SGHAT and CDR2 FQNNGV. The CDR3 runs to 18 residues. CDR3: CASSFAYSGNSRQYEQYF. CDR3 coding DNA: TGTGCCAGCAGTTTTGCCTATAGCGGGAACTCGAGACAGTACGAGCAGTACTTC.

This clonotype was picked up one time. The junction does not match germline at one end; this may be a read error. The chain recombines TRBV7-9 with TRBJ1-2, with D perhaps TRBD1 (5 bases). The germline gives CDR1 SEHNR, CDR2 FQNEAQ (reference sequence). The CDR3 sequence is 13 residues long. The CDR3 bases are TGTGCCAGGAGCTTCGGGACGGTCTATGGCTACACCTTC. Amino acids: CARSFGTVYGYTF. Full variable domain (outside the CDR3, taken from reference TRBV7-9 and TRBJ1-2): DTGVSQNPRHKITKRGQNVTFRCDPISEHNRLYWYRQTLGQGPEFLTYFQNEAQLEKSRLLSDRFSAERPKGSFSTLEIQRTEQGDSAMYLCARSFGTVYGYTFGSGTRLTVV.

This clonotype was found many times. J is TRBJ2-2 and V is TRBV29-1; D may match TRBD1 or TRBD2 (5 bases each). Germline values: CDR1 SQVTM, CDR2 ANQGSEA. Trimming removed 4 bases from V and 6 bases from J, with 12 bases in between. CDR3 size: 13 residues. The chain's CDR3 is CSVVGTVAGELFF. The CDR3, as DNA: TGCAGCGTTGTGGGGACGGTCGCCGGGGAGCTGTTTTTT.

The V and J genes are TRBV6-2 or TRBV6-3 and TRBJ1-5, with TRBD1 identical over 10 bases. With V trimmed by 7 bases and J by 4 bases, 7 bases remained unmatched. The CDR3 length is 15 residues. Per the germline V gene, CDR1 is MNHEY and CDR2 is SVGEGT. CDR3: CASNPGTGVNQPQHF. The CDR3 region has the DNA TGTGCCAGCAACCCCGGGACAGGGGTGAATCAGCCCCAGCATTTT.

This clonotype was seen a few times. The chain employs TRBV2 and TRBJ2-7; a possible D gene is TRBD1 (5 bases). Germline V CDR1 and CDR2: SNHLY, FYNNEI. CDR3 length equals 12 residues. Trimming took off 6 bases at V and 2 bases at J, with 8 bases between the two ends. The CDR3 sequence is CASRDNAYEQYF. CDR3 DNA sequence: TGTGCCAGCAGGGACAACGCCTACGAGCAGTACTTC.

This clonotype appeared a single time. The conserved final phenylalanine or tryptophan is absent from the CDR3, which likely points to a read error. Because the CDR3's place on the DNA is in doubt, the DNA is left out and the CDR3 is given as listed by TCRdb. V is TRBV19 and J is TRBJ1-5; the table calls TRBD1, which could not be checked here. Germline CDR1 and CDR2: LNHDA and SQIVND (reference sequence). The CDR3 extends over 17 residues, inclusive of both ends. CDR3: CASSTGTDAYGVQPQQC.

This clonotype appeared once. The J gene is TRBJ1-1, the V gene TRBV7-6; 10 bases align to TRBD1. Germline V gene sequence: CDR1 SGHVS, CDR2 FNYEAQ. J was trimmed by 1 base and V by 3 bases; bases with no gene match: 5. The CDR3 is made up of 16 amino acids. The DNA for the CDR3 is TGTGCCAGCAGCTTGGGTTGGACAGGGGGGAACACTGAAGCTTTCTTT. Amino acids: CASSLGWTGGNTEAFF.

This clonotype was recorded at least ten times. V is TRBV24-1 and J is TRBJ2-7, with D perhaps matching TRBD1 (6 bases). This CDR3 comprises 14 residues. V shed 7 bases and J shed 0 bases, with 12 bases lying between them. The germline CDR1 and CDR2 sequences are KGHDR and SFDVKD. CDR3 in DNA: TGTGCCACCAGCCCAACAGGGAACTCCTACGAGCAGTACTTC. The encoded protein is CATSPTGNSYEQYF.

J is TRBJ2-5 and V is TRBV7-3; a possible D gene is TRBD1 (6 bases). The germline V gene has CDR1 SGHTA and CDR2 FQGTGA. Between the trimmed V and J ends, which lost 4 bases and 5 bases, there was a span of 11 bases. CDR3 length equals 13 residues. The CDR3 loop reads CASSSGVEETQYF. In DNA, the CDR3 is TGTGCCAGCAGCTCAGGGGTGGAGGAGACCCAGTACTTC.

This chain uses TRBV7-2 with TRBJ1-6; D not certain. V was shortened by 5 bases and J by 6 bases, with 8 bases between the two germline ends. The CDR3 loop spans 13 amino acids. CDR1 and CDR2 from the germline V gene are SGHTA and FQGNSA. The CDR3 loop reads CASSRRFNSPLHF. The CDR3 DNA reads TGTGCCAGCAGCCGACGGTTTAATTCACCCCTCCACTTT. Looking up the rest from reference TRBV7-2 and TRBJ1-6 gives the full variable domain: GAGVSQSPSNKVTEKGKDVELRCDPISGHTALYWYRQSLGQGLEFLIYFQGNSAPDKSGLPSDRFSAERTGGSVSTLTIQRTQQEDSAVYLCASSRRFNSPLHFGNGTRLTVT.

The chain combines TRBV13 with TRBJ2-1; no reliable D call. The V end lost 8 bases, the J end lost 13 bases, and 12 bases lay between the germline ends. Germline V gene sequence: CDR1 PRHDT, CDR2 FYEKMQ (reference sequence). The CDR3 sequence is 10 residues long. The CDR3, as DNA: TGTGCCAGCGCCAGGACGATCCAGTTCTTC. It encodes CASARTIQFF. Together with reference TRBV13 and TRBJ2-1, the CDR3 gives the full variable domain: AAGVIQSPRHLIKEKRETATLKCYPIPRHDTVYWYQQGPGQDPQFLISFYEKMQSDKGSIPDRFSAQQFSDYHSELNMSSLELGDSALYFCASARTIQFFGPGTRLTVL.

V usage is TRBV14 and J usage is TRBJ1-2; D ambiguous. Trimming shortened V by 1 base and J by 7 bases, and 22 bases separated the two germline ends. The length of the CDR3 is 17 residues. Germline values: CDR1 SGHDN, CDR2 FVKESK. CDR3 region: CASSQVMEETDSGGYTF. CDR3 nucleotide sequence: TGTGCCAGCAGCCAAGTCATGGAAGAAACCGATTCAGGTGGCTACACCTTC.